Listed here are 5 T cell receptor beta chains from one sample, sequenced in a study of blood T cell repertoires in COVID-19. The method was immunoSEQ multiplex PCR; TCRdb's version includes in-frame clones alone and lacks a portion of them. In the table there are about 240,000 clones, about 89% of which are singletons. The sequenced sample was PBMCs or T cells enriched from blood (not recorded which). Receptor source: a woman under 40 who had recovered from COVID-19.

This clone showed up just once. The chain's CDR3 is CASSHLGSNQPQHF. The CDR3 DNA follows: TGTGCCAGCAGCCATCTCGGGAGCAATCAGCCCCAGCATTTT. The rearrangement links TRBV3-1 (or the pseudogene TRBV3-2) to TRBJ1-5, with D unresolved. Germline assignment: CDR1 LGHDT and CDR2 YNNKEL (reference sequence). V lost 3 bases to trimming and J lost 1 base, with 7 bases between them. The CDR3 loop spans 14 amino acids.

CDR3: CASSHLGSEQYF. The CDR3 DNA follows: TGCGCCAGCAGCCACCTAGGGAGCGAGCAGTACTTC. This chain uses TRBV4-3 with TRBJ2-7; possibly TRBD2 for D (5 bases). Germline CDR1 and CDR2: LGHNA and YSLEER. V was trimmed by 3 bases and J by 6 bases, leaving 9 bases between them. The CDR3 runs 12 residues.

About this clone itself: Other DNA sequences within the sample encode an identical CDR3. The chain joins TRBV28 to TRBJ1-1; D possibly corresponds to TRBD1 (5 bases). The V and J ends lost 5 bases and 4 bases respectively, with 11 bases between them. CDR1 and CDR2 (germline): MDHEN, SYDVKM. The CDR3 runs to 13 residues. The CDR3 loop is CASSLPGGTEAFF. The DNA of the CDR3 is TGTGCCAGCAGTCTCCCCGGGGGCACTGAAGCTTTCTTT.

This clone has only one observation. The gene calls are TRBV3-1 (or the pseudogene TRBV3-2) and TRBJ1-2, with 10 bases fitting TRBD1. V lost 1 base and J lost 2; bases outside the gene matches: 4. The CDR3 runs 16 residues. The germline V gene encodes CDR1 LGHDT and CDR2 YNNKEL (reference sequence). The CDR3 DNA sequence: TGTGCCAGCAGCCAAGGGCGGGGACAGGGGAACTATGGCTACACCTTC. Its translation is CASSQGRGQGNYGYTF.

This chain links TRBV30 with TRBJ1-6, with D maybe TRBD1 (5 bases). This CDR3 is built from 15 residues. CDR1 GTSNPN and CDR2 SVGIG come from the germline V gene (reference sequence). Deletions cut 4 bases from V and 1 base from J, with 11 bases between. CDR3 nucleotides: TGTGCCTGGACCCGAAGGGGTTCCTATAATTCACCCCTCCACTTT. Protein product: CAWTRRGSYNSPLHF.